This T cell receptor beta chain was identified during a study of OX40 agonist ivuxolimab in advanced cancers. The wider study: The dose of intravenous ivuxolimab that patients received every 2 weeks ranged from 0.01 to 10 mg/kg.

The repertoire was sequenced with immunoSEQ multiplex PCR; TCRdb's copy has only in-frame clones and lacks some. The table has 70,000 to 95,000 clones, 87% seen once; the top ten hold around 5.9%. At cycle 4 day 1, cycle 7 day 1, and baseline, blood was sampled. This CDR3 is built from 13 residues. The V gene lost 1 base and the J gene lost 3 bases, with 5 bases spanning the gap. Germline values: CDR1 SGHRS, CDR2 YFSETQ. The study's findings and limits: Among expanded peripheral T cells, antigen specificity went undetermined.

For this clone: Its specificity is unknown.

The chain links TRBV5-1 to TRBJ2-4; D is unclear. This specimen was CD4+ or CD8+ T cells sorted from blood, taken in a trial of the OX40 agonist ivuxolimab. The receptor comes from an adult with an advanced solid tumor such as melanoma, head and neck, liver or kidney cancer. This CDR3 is CASSLYVKNIQYF. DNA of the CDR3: TGCGCCAGCAGCTTGTATGTCAAAAACATTCAGTACTTC.